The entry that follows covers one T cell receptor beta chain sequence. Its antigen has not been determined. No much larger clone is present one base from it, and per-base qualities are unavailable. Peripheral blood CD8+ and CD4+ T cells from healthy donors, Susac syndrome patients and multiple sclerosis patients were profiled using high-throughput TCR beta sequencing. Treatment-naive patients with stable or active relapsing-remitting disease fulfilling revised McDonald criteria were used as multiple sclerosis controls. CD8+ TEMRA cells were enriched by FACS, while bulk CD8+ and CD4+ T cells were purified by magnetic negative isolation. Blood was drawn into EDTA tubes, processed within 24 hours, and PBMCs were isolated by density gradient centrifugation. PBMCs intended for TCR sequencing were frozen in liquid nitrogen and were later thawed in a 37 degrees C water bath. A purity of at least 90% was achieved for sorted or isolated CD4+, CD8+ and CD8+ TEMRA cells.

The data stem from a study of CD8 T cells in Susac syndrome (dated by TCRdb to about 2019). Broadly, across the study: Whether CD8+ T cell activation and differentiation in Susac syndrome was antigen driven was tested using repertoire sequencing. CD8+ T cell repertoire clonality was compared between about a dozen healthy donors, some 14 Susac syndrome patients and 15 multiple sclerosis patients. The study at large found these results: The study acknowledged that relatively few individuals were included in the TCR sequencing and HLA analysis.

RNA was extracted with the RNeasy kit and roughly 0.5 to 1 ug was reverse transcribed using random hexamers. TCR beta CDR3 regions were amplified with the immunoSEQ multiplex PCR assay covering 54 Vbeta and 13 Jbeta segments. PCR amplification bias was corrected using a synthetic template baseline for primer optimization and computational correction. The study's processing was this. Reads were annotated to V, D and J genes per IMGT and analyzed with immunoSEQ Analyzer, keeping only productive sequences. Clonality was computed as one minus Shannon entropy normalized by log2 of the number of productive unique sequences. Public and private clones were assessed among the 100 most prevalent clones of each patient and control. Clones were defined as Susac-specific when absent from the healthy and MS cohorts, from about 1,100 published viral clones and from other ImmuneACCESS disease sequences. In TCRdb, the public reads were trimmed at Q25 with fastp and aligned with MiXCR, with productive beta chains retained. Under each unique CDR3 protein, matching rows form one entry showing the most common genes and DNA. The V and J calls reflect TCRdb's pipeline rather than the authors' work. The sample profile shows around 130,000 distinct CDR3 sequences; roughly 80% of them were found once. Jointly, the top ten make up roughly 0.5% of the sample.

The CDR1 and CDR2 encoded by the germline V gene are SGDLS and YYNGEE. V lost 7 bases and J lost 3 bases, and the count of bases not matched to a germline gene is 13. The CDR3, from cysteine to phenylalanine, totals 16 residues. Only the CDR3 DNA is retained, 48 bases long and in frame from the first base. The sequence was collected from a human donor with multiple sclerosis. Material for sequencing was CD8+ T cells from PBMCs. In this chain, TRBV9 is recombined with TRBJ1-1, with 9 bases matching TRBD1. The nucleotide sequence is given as TGTGCCAGCGGCTCGTTTTCCGGGACAGGGTACACTGAAGCTTTCTTT. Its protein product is CASGSFSGTGYTEAFF.